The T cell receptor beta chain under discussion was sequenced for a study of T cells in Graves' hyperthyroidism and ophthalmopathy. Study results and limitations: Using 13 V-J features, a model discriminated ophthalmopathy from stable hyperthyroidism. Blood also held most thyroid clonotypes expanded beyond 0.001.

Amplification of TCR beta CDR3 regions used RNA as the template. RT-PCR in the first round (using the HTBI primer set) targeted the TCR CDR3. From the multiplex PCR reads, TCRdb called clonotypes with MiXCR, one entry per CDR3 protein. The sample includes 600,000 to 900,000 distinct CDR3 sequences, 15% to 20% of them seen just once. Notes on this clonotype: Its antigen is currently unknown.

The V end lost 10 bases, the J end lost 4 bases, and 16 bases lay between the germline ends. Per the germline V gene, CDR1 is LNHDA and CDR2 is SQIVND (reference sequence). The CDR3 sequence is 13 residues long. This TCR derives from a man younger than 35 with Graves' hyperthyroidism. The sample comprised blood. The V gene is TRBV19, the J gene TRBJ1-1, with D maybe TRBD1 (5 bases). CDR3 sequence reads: CATYFTGGTEAFF. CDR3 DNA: TGTGCCACCTATTTCACCGGGGGCACTGAAGCTTTCTTT.